Each of the 25 T cell receptor beta chains below was sequenced from the same sample in a study of blood T cell repertoires in COVID-19. Libraries were prepared by immunoSEQ multiplex PCR; TCRdb keeps only in-frame clonotypes and omits some of them. Here the sample spans 130,000 to 150,000 clones, more than 80% being singletons. Sequencing used peripheral blood. The receptors derive from an elderly woman in a cohort sampled during active or convalescent COVID-19.

The V call is TRBV5-1, the J call TRBJ2-5; weak D call: TRBD2 (7 bases). The CDR3 runs 14 residues. Trimming left V 7 bases short and J 4 bases short, with 17 bases between. Germline CDR1 reads SGHRS; CDR2 reads YFSETQ. For the CDR3, the DNA is TGCGCCAGCGGTGGGGGGGGCGCATCAGAGACCCAGTACTTC. This gives the protein CASGGGGASETQYF. The whole variable domain, remainder taken from reference TRBV5-1 and TRBJ2-5, is KAGVTQTPRYLIKTRGQQVTLSCSPISGHRSVSWYQQTPGQGLQFLFEYFSETQRNKGNFPGRFSGRQFSNSRSEMNVSTLELGDSALYLCASGGGGASETQYFGPGTRLLVL.

This clone came up once. CDR3 loop: CASSSSPGAYEQYF. CDR3 sequence (DNA): TGTGCCAGCAGCTCATCCCCGGGGGCCTACGAGCAGTACTTC. The chain uses TRBV9 and TRBJ2-7; D might be TRBD2 (6 bases). The V gene lost 4 bases and the J gene lost 2 bases, with 13 bases spanning the gap. Germline CDR1 SGDLS, CDR2 YYNGEE. The CDR3 is 14 amino acids.

This clone has only one observation. The rearrangement joins TRBV2 to TRBJ1-2, with a possible D match to TRBD1 (5 bases). Germline V gene data show CDR1 as SNHLY and CDR2 as FYNNEI. This CDR3 comprises 13 residues. V was cut by 6 bases and J by 5 bases, with 13 bases left in between. CDR3: CASRADQGYGYTF. The CDR3 DNA reads as TGTGCCAGCAGGGCCGACCAGGGATATGGCTACACCTTC.

This clone showed up just once. The CDR3 protein is CASSLSRAGGNQPQHF. The DNA for the CDR3 is TGTGCCAGCAGTTTAAGCAGGGCGGGGGGCAATCAGCCCCAGCATTTT. The chain employs TRBV28 and TRBJ1-5; weak D call: TRBD1 (5 bases). Germline loops: CDR1 MDHEN, CDR2 SYDVKM. The V end was cut by 2 bases, the J end by 2 bases, with 13 bases between. The CDR3 has 16 residues. The full variable domain, its missing parts supplied by reference TRBV28 and TRBJ1-5, is DVKVTQSSRYLVKRTGEKVFLECVQDMDHENMFWYRQDPGLGLRLIYFSYDVKMKEKGDIPEGYSVSREKKERFSLILESASTNQTSMYLCASSLSRAGGNQPQHFGDGTRLSIL.

V gene TRBV4-2 combines with J gene TRBJ2-1, with 8 bases identical to TRBD1. CDR1 and CDR2 from the germline V gene are LGHNA and YNFKEQ. The CDR3 covers 16 residues. After removal of 0 bases from V and 4 bases from J, the junction contained 5 bases not matched to a gene. CDR3 amino acids: CASSQESRQGYNEQFF. Here the CDR3 DNA reads TGTGCCAGCAGCCAAGAATCGCGACAGGGGTACAATGAGCAGTTCTTC.

The chain's CDR3 is CASSLGQVNTEAFF. CDR3 bases: TGTGCCAGCAGCTTAGGACAGGTTAACACTGAAGCTTTCTTT. This sequence joins TRBV7-9 and TRBJ1-1; tentatively, D is TRBD1 (6 bases). Germline V CDR1 and CDR2: SEHNR, FQNEAQ (reference sequence). CDR3 length equals 14 residues. V lost 1 base to trimming and J lost 2 bases, with 8 bases between them.

The V gene is TRBV3-1 (or the pseudogene TRBV3-2), the J gene TRBJ1-1; no reliable D call. CDR1 and CDR2 (germline): LGHDT, YNNKEL (reference sequence). This CDR3 has 15 residues. V shed 1 base and J shed 0 bases, with 9 bases lying between them. CDR3 in DNA: TGTGCCAGCAGCCAAGCGGGAGCTATGAACACTGAAGCTTTCTTT. Residues: CASSQAGAMNTEAFF.

The J gene is TRBJ1-2, the V gene TRBV7-8, with TRBD1 as a possible D gene (6 bases). From germline, CDR1 is SGHVS and CDR2 FQNEAQ. The germline V and J ends were trimmed by 2 bases and 3 bases, with 19 bases remaining between them. The CDR3 runs 17 residues. The CDR3 here is CASSLHQGTGAHYGYTF. In DNA form, the CDR3 reads TGTGCCAGCAGCTTACACCAGGGGACCGGGGCCCACTATGGCTACACCTTC. Drawing the rest from reference TRBV7-8 and TRBJ1-2, the complete variable domain is GAGVSQSPRYKVAKRGQDVALRCDPISGHVSLFWYQQALGQGPEFLTYFQNEAQLDKSGLPSDRFFAERPEGSVSTLKIQRTQQEDSAVYLCASSLHQGTGAHYGYTFGSGTRLTVV.

The genes are TRBV28 and TRBJ2-6, with a tentative D call TRBD2 (6 bases). Per the germline V gene, CDR1 is MDHEN and CDR2 is SYDVKM. Deletions cut 8 bases from V and 8 bases from J, with 10 bases between. This CDR3 comprises 12 residues. The CDR3 DNA is TGTGCCAGCGGGAGGCCGCCCAACGTCCTGACTTTC. It specifies CASGRPPNVLTF.

This clone was seen a single time. This chain connects TRBV5-1 to TRBJ2-1; D perhaps matches TRBD2 (5 bases). The CDR3 runs to 15 residues. Germline values: CDR1 SGHRS, CDR2 YFSETQ. V was cut by 2 bases and J by 8 bases, with 17 bases left in between. This CDR3 reads CASSFFPAAGDEQFF. CDR3 bases: TGCGCCAGCAGCTTCTTCCCGGCCGCCGGGGATGAGCAGTTCTTC.

This sequence joins TRBV2 and TRBJ1-2, with 8 bases that match TRBD1. J gave up 8 bases and V 0 bases, and 5 bases lay outside the gene matches. Germline-derived CDR1 and CDR2 are SNHLY and FYNNEI. CDR3 length: 14 amino acids. The CDR3 bases are TGTGCCAGCAGTGAAGCCCAGGGGGCTTGGGGCTACACCTTC. Its protein is CASSEAQGAWGYTF.

This chain links TRBV6-5 with TRBJ1-1, with 8 bases that match TRBD1. CDR3 length equals 15 residues. Germline lookup yields CDR1 MNHEY and CDR2 SVGAGI. V shed 10 bases, J shed 0 bases, and the junction held 10 bases outside the gene matches. Written as DNA, the CDR3 is TGTGCCACCAGCGGGACAGGTGGGATGAACACTGAAGCTTTCTTT. Its protein is CATSGTGGMNTEAFF.

The chain employs TRBV10-1 and TRBJ2-2; no clear D gene. Germline loops: CDR1 WNHNN, CDR2 SYGVQD (reference sequence). This CDR3 has 15 amino acids. Trimming removed 2 bases at V and 2 bases at J, with 9 bases between. The CDR3 reads CASSETERNTGELFF. The CDR3, as DNA: TGCGCCAGCAGTGAGACAGAGAGAAACACCGGGGAGCTGTTTTTT.

The CDR3 sequence: CASSRTGGEQYF. In DNA, the CDR3 is TGTGCCAGCAGCCGGACAGGGGGCGAGCAGTACTTC. The gene calls are TRBV3-1 (or the pseudogene TRBV3-2) and TRBJ2-7; 10 nucleotides line up with TRBD1. The CDR3 contains 12 residues. Germline CDR1 and CDR2: LGHDT and YNNKEL (reference sequence). The J segment lost 6 bases and the V segment lost 4 bases, leaving 0 bases of the junction unmatched.

Turning to this clone: Other nucleotide sequences from this sample produce the same CDR3. This chain connects TRBV14 to TRBJ1-2; 8 bases agree with TRBD1. The junction had 3 bases not matched to a gene; V was cut back by 1 base and J by 5 bases. Germline-derived CDR1 and CDR2 are SGHDN and FVKESK. There are 14 residues in the CDR3. CDR3 protein: CASSQADRGYGYTF. The CDR3 DNA reads as TGTGCCAGCAGCCAAGCAGACAGGGGTTATGGCTACACCTTC.

The chain is built from TRBV7-2 and TRBJ1-2, with TRBD1 as a possible D gene (5 bases). V was cut by 1 base and J by 2 bases, with 17 bases left in between. The CDR3 loop spans 17 amino acids. Germline-derived CDR1 and CDR2 are SGHTA and FQGNSA. In DNA form, the CDR3 reads TGTGCCAGCAGCTTAGACGGGGGAATTGGTATGAACTATGGCTACACCTTC. It encodes CASSLDGGIGMNYGYTF.

Here the CDR3 reads CASSNIRGSNQPQHF. DNA for the CDR3: TGTGCCAGCAGCAATATAAGGGGAAGCAATCAGCCCCAGCATTTT. The rearrangement joins TRBV21-1 to TRBJ1-5; the table's D gene call, TRBD1, was not cross checked with the DNA. TRBV21-1 is assigned pseudogene status. The CDR3 length is 15 residues.

V is TRBV6-5 and J is TRBJ2-1; 9 positions match TRBD2. Germline CDR1 reads MNHEY; CDR2 reads SVGAGI. CDR3 length: 15 amino acids. After removal of 6 bases from V and 7 bases from J, the junction contained 10 bases not matched to a gene. CDR3 DNA: TGTGCCAGCAGGAAGCGGGGGGACGTCATTAATGAGCAGTTCTTC. Residues: CASRKRGDVINEQFF.

The chain uses TRBV24-1 and TRBJ2-1, with a weak D call TRBD1 (6 bases). The V end was cut by 3 bases, the J end by 10 bases, with 9 bases between. This CDR3 comprises 12 residues. Looked up from germline, CDR1 is KGHDR and CDR2 is SFDVKD. CDR3 nucleotide sequence: TGTGCCACCAGTGATGGGGGCAGGGAGCAGTTCTTC. Protein sequence: CATSDGGREQFF.

The rearrangement joins TRBV9 to TRBJ2-3; 9 positions agree with TRBD2. The V segment lost 0 bases and the J segment 0 bases; nucleotides outside the gene matches: 2. The germline V gene encodes CDR1 SGDLS and CDR2 YYNGEE. The CDR3 runs to 16 residues. The CDR3 here is CASSVVTSGSTDTQYF. For the CDR3, the DNA is TGTGCCAGCAGCGTAGTGACTAGCGGCAGCACAGATACGCAGTATTTT.

J is TRBJ2-7 and V is TRBV2; D ambiguous. Germline V CDR1 and CDR2: SNHLY, FYNNEI. Deletions cut 9 bases from V and 6 bases from J, with 12 bases between. CDR3 length: 11 residues. DNA of the CDR3: TGTGCCAGTGTTAGGAGTTCCGAGCAGTACTTC. Its translation is CASVRSSEQYF.

The genes are TRBV27 and TRBJ1-5, with D possibly matching TRBD1 (6 bases). Trimming took off 1 base at V and 5 bases at J, with 18 bases between the two ends. Germline V gives CDR1 MNHEY, CDR2 SMNVEV (reference sequence). The CDR3 has 17 amino acids. The CDR3 loop is CASSLFAVTGSYQPQHF. The CDR3 nucleotides read TGTGCCAGCAGTTTATTTGCGGTGACAGGCTCTTATCAGCCCCAGCATTTT.

This clone was counted once. This chain uses TRBV10-3 with TRBJ1-5, with 8 bases fitting TRBD1. The CDR3 runs to 14 residues. Trimming took 7 bases from V and 4 from J; bases not matched to a gene: 6. The germline V gene has CDR1 ENHRY and CDR2 SYGVKD. The DNA for the CDR3 is TGTGCCATCAAAGGACAGGGACGTAATCAGCCCCAGCATTTT. It encodes CAIKGQGRNQPQHF.

The rearrangement joins TRBV18 to TRBJ2-7; a possible D gene is TRBD2 (7 bases). Germline V lookup: CDR1 KGHSH, CDR2 LQKENI. V lost 6 bases and J 7 bases, leaving 19 bases between the germline ends. The CDR3 is 14 amino acids. CDR3 residues: CASSGAGARGEQYV. The DNA of the CDR3 is TGTGCCAGCTCGGGCGCGGGGGCGCGAGGGGAGCAGTACGTC.

A single count supports this clone. The junction shows a germline mismatch at one end, possibly a read error. The chain joins TRBV5-4 to TRBJ2-7, with 8 bases lining up with TRBD2. The length of the CDR3 is 13 residues. Germline V gives CDR1 SGHNT, CDR2 YYREEE (reference sequence). In DNA, the CDR3 is TGTGCCAGCAGCGCGGGGGGCCTCTACGTGCAGTACTTC. Its translation: CASSAGGLYVQYF.